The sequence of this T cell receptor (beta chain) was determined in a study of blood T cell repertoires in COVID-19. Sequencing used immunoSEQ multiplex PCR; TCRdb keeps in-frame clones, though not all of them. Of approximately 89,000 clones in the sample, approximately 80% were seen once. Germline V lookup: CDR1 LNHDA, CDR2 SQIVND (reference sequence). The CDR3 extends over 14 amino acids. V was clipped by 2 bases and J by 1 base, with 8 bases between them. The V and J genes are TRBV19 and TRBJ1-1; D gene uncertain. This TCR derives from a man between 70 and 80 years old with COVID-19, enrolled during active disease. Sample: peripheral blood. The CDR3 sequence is CASSIYPENTEAFF. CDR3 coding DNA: TGTGCCAGTAGTATATATCCAGAGAACACTGAAGCTTTCTTT.